The clone carrying this T cell receptor beta chain was detected many times. The antigen is unknown. Breast cancer patients provided tissue from their axillary draining lymph nodes. One entry per CDR3 protein, called by TCRdb with MiXCR from the multiplex PCR reads. The data show about 180,000 distinct CDR3 sequences, 33% seen once. V lost 3 bases to trimming and J lost 1 base; unmatched junction nucleotides: 3. The CDR3 covers 15 residues. Per germline, CDR1 LNHNV and CDR2 YYDKDF (reference sequence). The data belong to a study of breast tumors, draining lymph nodes, adjacent tissues. Points from the study as a whole: That most tumor T cells come from lymph nodes remained unproven. The data were judged consistent with most tumor T cells coming from lymph node and expanding in tumor. Tumor and nontumor repertoires were significantly more similar in luminal-like than in basal-like breast cancer. Tumor TCR diversity was below lymph nodes but above nontumor tissue.

The chain recombines TRBV15 with TRBJ2-1; 7 bases line up with TRBD1. Material: axillary lymph node tissue. This TCR came from a female donor with breast cancer. Some clones in this sample may be carry-over from other donors' samples. The CDR3 spells CATSRAGGSYNEQFF. The CDR3, as DNA: TGTGCCACCAGCAGGGCAGGGGGTTCCTACAATGAGCAGTTCTTC.